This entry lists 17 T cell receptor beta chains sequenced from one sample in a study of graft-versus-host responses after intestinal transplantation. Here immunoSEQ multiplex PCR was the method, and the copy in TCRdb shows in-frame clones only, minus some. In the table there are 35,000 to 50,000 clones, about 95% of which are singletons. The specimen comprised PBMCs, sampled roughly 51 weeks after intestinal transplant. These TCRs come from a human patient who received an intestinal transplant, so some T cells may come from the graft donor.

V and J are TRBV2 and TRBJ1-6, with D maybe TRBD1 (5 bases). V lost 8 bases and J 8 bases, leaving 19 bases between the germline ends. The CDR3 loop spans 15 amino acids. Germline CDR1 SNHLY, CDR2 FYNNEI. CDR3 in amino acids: CASCQIGTQDSPLHF. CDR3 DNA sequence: TGTGCCAGCTGCCAGATCGGGACGCAGGATTCACCCCTCCACTTT.

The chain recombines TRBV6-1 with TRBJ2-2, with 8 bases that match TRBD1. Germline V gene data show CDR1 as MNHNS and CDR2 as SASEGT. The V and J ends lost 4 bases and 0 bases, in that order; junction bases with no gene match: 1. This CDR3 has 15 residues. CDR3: CASSAGGANTGELFF. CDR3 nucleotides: TGTGCCAGCAGTGCAGGGGGCGCGAACACCGGGGAGCTGTTTTTT.

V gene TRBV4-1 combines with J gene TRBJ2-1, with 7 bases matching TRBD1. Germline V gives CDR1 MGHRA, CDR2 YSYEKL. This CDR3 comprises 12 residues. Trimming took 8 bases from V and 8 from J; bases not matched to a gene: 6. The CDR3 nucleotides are TGCGCCAGCCGCTCAGGGGGAGATGAGCAGTTCTTC. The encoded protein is CASRSGGDEQFF.

The CDR3 is CASSPLAYSGNTIYF. The CDR3 bases are TGTGCCAGCAGTCCTCTGGCGTACTCTGGAAACACCATATATTTT. The rearrangement joins TRBV6-5 to TRBJ1-3; D remains unclear. CDR1 is MNHEY, CDR2 SVGAGI, per germline. The CDR3 has 15 residues. Trimming stripped 5 bases from V and 0 bases from J, with 11 bases between.

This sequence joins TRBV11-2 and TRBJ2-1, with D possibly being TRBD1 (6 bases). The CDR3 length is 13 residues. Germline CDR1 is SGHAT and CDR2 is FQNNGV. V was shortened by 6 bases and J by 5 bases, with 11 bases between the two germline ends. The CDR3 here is CASSRGTHNEQFF. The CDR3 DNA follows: TGTGCCAGCAGTAGGGGGACACACAATGAGCAGTTCTTC.

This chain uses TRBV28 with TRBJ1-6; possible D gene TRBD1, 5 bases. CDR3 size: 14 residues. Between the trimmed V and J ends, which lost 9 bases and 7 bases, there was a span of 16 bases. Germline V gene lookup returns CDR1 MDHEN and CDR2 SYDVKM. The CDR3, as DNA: TGTGCCAGTACAGACAGATCCTTCAATTCACCCCTCCACTTT. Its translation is CASTDRSFNSPLHF. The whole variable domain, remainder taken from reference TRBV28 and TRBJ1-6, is DVKVTQSSRYLVKRTGEKVFLECVQDMDHENMFWYRQDPGLGLRLIYFSYDVKMKEKGDIPEGYSVSREKKERFSLILESASTNQTSMYLCASTDRSFNSPLHFGNGTRLTVT.

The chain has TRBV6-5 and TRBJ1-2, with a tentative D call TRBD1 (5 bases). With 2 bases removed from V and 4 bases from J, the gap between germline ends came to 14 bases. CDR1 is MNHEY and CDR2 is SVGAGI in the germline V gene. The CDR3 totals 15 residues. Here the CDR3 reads CASSYGKATGYGYTF. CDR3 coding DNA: TGTGCCAGCAGTTACGGCAAAGCTACAGGCTATGGCTACACCTTC.

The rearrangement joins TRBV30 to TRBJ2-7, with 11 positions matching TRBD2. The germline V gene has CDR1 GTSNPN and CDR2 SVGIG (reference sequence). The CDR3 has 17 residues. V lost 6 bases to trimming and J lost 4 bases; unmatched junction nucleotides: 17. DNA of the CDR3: TGTGCCTGTATGCGACTGGGGCTAGCGGGAGGAAGGTACGAGCAGTACTTC. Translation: CACMRLGLAGGRYEQYF. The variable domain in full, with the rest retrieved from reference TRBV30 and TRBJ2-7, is SQTIHQWPATLVQPVGSPLSLECTVEGTSNPNLYWYRQAAGRGLQLLFYSVGIGQISSEVPQNLSASRPQDRQFILSSKKLLLSDSGFYLCACMRLGLAGGRYEQYFGPGTRLTVT.

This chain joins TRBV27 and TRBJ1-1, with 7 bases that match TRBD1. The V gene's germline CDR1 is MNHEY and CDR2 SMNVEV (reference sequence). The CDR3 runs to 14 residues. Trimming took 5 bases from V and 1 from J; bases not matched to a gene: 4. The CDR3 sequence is CASSARQGNTEAFF. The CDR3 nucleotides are TGTGCCAGCAGTGCCCGACAGGGGAACACTGAAGCTTTCTTT.

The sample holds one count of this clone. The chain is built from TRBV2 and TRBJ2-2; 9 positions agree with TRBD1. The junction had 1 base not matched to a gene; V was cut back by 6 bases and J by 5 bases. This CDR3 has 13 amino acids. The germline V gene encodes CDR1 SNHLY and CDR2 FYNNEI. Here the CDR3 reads CASRGQGTGELFF. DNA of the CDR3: TGTGCCAGCAGAGGACAGGGGACCGGGGAGCTGTTTTTT.

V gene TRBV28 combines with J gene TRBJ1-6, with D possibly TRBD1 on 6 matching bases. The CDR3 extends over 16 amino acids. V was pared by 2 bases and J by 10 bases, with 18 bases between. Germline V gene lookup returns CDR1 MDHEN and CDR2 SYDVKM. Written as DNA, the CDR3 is TGTGCCAGCAGTTTAAAAGGCCAACAGGGAGGATCACCCCTCCACTTT. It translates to CASSLKGQQGGSPLHF.

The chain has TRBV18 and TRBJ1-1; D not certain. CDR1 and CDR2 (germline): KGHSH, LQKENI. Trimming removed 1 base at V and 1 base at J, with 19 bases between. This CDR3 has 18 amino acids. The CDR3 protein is CASSPRRRTQPRNTEAFF. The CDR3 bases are TGTGCCAGCTCACCACGGCGGCGGACCCAGCCGAGGAACACTGAAGCTTTCTTT.

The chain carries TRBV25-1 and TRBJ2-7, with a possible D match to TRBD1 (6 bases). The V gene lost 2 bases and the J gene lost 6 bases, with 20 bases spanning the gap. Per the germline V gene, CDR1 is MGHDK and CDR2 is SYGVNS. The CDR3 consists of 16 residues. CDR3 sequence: CASSEKSQGTRAEQYF. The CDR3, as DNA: TGTGCCAGCAGTGAAAAATCACAGGGAACGAGAGCCGAGCAGTACTTC.

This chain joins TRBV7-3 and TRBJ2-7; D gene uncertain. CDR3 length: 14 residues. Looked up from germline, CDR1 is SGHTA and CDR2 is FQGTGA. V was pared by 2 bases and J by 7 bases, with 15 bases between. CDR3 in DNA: TGTGCCAGCAGCTTATATCCGAACGCTGAGGAGCAGTACTTC. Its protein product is CASSLYPNAEEQYF.

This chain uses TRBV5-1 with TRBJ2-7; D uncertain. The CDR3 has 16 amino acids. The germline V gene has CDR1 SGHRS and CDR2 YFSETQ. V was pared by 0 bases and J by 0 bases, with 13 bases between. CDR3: CASSLGVGRSSYEQYF. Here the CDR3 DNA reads TGCGCCAGCAGCTTGGGGGTCGGCAGGAGCTCCTACGAGCAGTACTTC.

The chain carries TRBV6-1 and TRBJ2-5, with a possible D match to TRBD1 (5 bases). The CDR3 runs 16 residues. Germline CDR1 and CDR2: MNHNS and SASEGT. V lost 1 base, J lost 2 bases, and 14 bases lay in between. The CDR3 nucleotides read TGTGCCAGCAGTGAAGACCCGATCAGGGCGCAAGAGACCCAGTACTTC. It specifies CASSEDPIRAQETQYF.

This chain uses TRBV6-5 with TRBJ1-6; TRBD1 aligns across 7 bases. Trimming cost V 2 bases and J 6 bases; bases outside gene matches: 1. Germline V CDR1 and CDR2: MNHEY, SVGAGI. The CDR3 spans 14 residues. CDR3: CASSYRDSNSPLHF. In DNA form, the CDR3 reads TGTGCCAGCAGTTACCGGGACAGTAATTCACCCCTCCACTTT.